There are a few counts of the clone carrying this T cell receptor beta chain. Its specificity is unknown. The CDR3 regions of TCR beta were amplified from RNA transcripts. A set of HTBI primers served as the primers for a first-round RT-PCR of the TCR CDR3. TCRdb analysed the multiplex PCR reads with MiXCR anew, one entry per CDR3 protein. The sample carries 700,000 or so distinct CDR3 sequences, about 14% recorded once. The data are from a study of T cells in Graves' hyperthyroidism and ophthalmopathy. Findings of the study overall: A median 6.5 months before onset, the model predicted ophthalmopathy. Most clonotypes expanded in the thyroid (above 0.001) were also present in blood.

The CDR3 is 16 amino acids. Germline CDR1 MNHNS, CDR2 SASEGT. V shed 6 bases, J shed 0 bases, and the junction held 6 bases outside the gene matches. For the diagnoses, clinical symptoms, serum thyroxine and TRAb, thyroid ultrasound and orbital computed tomography were used. The V and J genes are TRBV6-1 and TRBJ2-2; TRBD2 matches 8 bases. The clonotype originates from a woman between 45 and 60 years old with Graves' ophthalmopathy. The sample taken for sequencing was blood. CDR3 in amino acids: CASRQLAVANTGELFF. CDR3 nucleotides: TGTGCCAGCAGACAACTAGCGGTCGCGAACACCGGGGAGCTGTTTTTT.